The rows below give T cell receptor beta chains drawn from one sample of a study of blood T cell repertoires in COVID-19. Method: immunoSEQ multiplex PCR; TCRdb's copy keeps in-frame clones and lacks some. The sample yields about 320,000 clones, about 89% seen once. Specimen: peripheral blood. The receptors derive from a man between 18 and 35 years old who had recovered from COVID-19. CDR3s include the opening cysteine and the closing phenylalanine or tryptophan. Each record gives: D gene, clone size, J gene, V gene, CDR3 DNA, CDR3 protein. A D gene is named only where the DNA matches it firmly. Expanded clones are given a class, and other clones once, few, many or no size at all.

TRBD2	NA	TRBJ2-5	TRBV4-1	TGCGCCAGCAGCACCGTAGCGGGGCCTTCCCAGCAAGAGACCCAGTACTTC	CASSTVAGPSQQETQYF
NA	NA	TRBJ1-3	TRBV9	TGTGCCAGCAGCGTAGGGCCCACCAACGTCTCTGGAAACACCATATATTTT	CASSVGPTNVSGNTIYF
NA	NA	TRBJ2-7	TRBV5-5	TGTGCCAGCAGCTTGGTTGTGAGGAACTACGAGCAGTACTTC	CASSLVVRNYEQYF
NA	NA	TRBJ2-1	TRBV2	TGTGCCACCCGGGAAGGCGCCCCGAATGAGCAGTTCTTC	CATREGAPNEQFF
NA	NA	TRBJ2-3	TRBV27	TGTGCCAGCAGTTCGAACCTGCGGGACTGGGACACAGATACGCAGTATTTT	CASSSNLRDWDTDTQYF
TRBD1	once	TRBJ2-3	TRBV5-1	TGCGCCAGCAGCTTGGAGGACAAAGATTCCAGAGACCTAGGACAGGCGCAGTATTTT	CASSLEDKDSRDLGQAQYF
NA	NA	TRBJ2-2	TRBV27	TGTGCCAGCAGTTTTCGGAACACCGGGGAGCTGTTTTTT	CASSFRNTGELFF
NA	NA	TRBJ1-2	TRBV6-1	TGTGCCAGCAGTGAAGCGGTCTTGCAGGCTATCTATGGCTACACCTTC	CASSEAVLQAIYGYTF
TRBD2	NA	TRBJ2-1	TRBV5-8	TGTGCCAGCAGCTTGGACTGGACTAGCGGGATGAATGAGCAGTTCTTC	CASSLDWTSGMNEQFF
TRBD1	NA	TRBJ2-1	TRBV18	TGTGCCAGCTCACCGATAACAGGGGTAGGGGACAATGAGCAGTTCTTC	CASSPITGVGDNEQFF
TRBD1	NA	TRBJ1-2	TRBV12-5	TGTGCTAGTGGTTTGGTAGTTCCGGGACAGGGGCTCTATGGCTACACCTTC	CASGLVVPGQGLYGYTF
NA	NA	TRBJ1-1	TRBV11-3	TGTGCCAGCAGCCCCTCGACAGGCCTTGAAGCTTTCTTT	CASSPSTGLEAFF
NA	NA	TRBJ1-2	TRBV11-1	TGTGCCAGCAGTTCCGACTATGGCTACACCTTC	CASSSDYGYTF
TRBD1	NA	TRBJ1-5	TRBV2	TGTGCCAGCAATACAGGGGGGAGCAATCAGCCCCAGCATTTT	CASNTGGSNQPQHF
NA	NA	TRBJ1-1	TRBV3-1/TRBV3-2	TGTGCCAGCAGCCAAGCCACAGGGATTAACACTGAAGCTTTCTTT	CASSQATGINTEAFF
TRBD1	NA	TRBJ1-1	TRBV6-5	TGTGCCACCAGACAGGGGACTGGCACTGAAGCTTTCTTT	CATRQGTGTEAFF
NA	once	TRBJ1-1	TRBV30	TGTGCCTGGAGTGTCCTTACTGAAGCTTTCTTT	CAWSVLTEAFF
TRBD2	once	TRBJ2-7	TRBV7-2	TGTGCCAGCAGCTTAGCCGGGAGTAGCGGGGGTGCTATCTACGAGCAGTACTTC	CASSLAGSSGGAIYEQYF
NA	NA	TRBJ1-1	TRBV14	TGTGCCAGCAGCCAAGGTTCCTGGGGGCCCACTGAAGCTTTCTTT	CASSQGSWGPTEAFF
TRBD1	NA	TRBJ1-2	TRBV5-1	TGCGCCAGCAGCTTGGAGACTGGGACAGGGTATGACTACACCTTC	CASSLETGTGYDYTF
NA	NA	TRBJ2-5	TRBV24-1	TGTGCCACCAGTGAAGGGGGGGTGGAGACCCAGTACTTC	CATSEGGVETQYF
NA	NA	TRBJ1-6	TRBV27	TGTGCCAGCAGCTGGACAAGCAGCTCCTATAATTCACCCCTCCACTTT	CASSWTSSSYNSPLHF
TRBD1	NA	TRBJ1-6	TRBV6-5	TGTGCCAGCAGTTATTGGACAGGGTTTGGTTCACCCCTCCACTTT	CASSYWTGFGSPLHF
NA	NA	TRBJ1-6	TRBV7-9	TGTGCCAGCAGCTCCACCGGTGAAAGCTATAATTCACCCCTCCACTTT	CASSSTGESYNSPLHF
NA	few	TRBJ2-1	TRBV6-5	TGTGCCAGCAGCACGGGCCGGACACTTCAGGTTGAGCAGTTCTTC	CASSTGRTLQVEQFF
NA	NA	TRBJ2-7	TRBV7-7	TGTGCCAGCAGCAACCGACGCGGATGGACCTACGAGCAGTACTTC	CASSNRRGWTYEQYF
TRBD2	NA	TRBJ2-3	TRBV6-2/TRBV6-3	TGTGCCAGCAGTAGACTAGCGGGGGGGACAGATACGCAGTATTTT	CASSRLAGGTDTQYF
TRBD1	NA	TRBJ1-2	TRBV20-1	TGCAGTGCTAGTGGGGACAGGGATCATGGAGGCTACACCTTC	CSASGDRDHGGYTF
NA	few	TRBJ1-1	TRBV25-1	TGTGCCAGCAGTCTAGGGAACACTGAAGCTTTCTTT	CASSLGNTEAFF
NA	NA	TRBJ2-7	TRBV30	TGTGCCTGGAGCGAACCAACAGGGTCCTACGAGCAGTACTTC	CAWSEPTGSYEQYF
NA	NA	TRBJ1-1	TRBV7-2	TGTGCCAGCAGCTTAGAGAGGCGTGAAGCTTTCTTT	CASSLERREAFF
TRBD1	NA	TRBJ1-1	TRBV19	TGTGCCAGTAGCAACAGGGGCACTGAAGCTTTCTTT	CASSNRGTEAFF
NA	NA	TRBJ1-2	TRBV27	TGTGCCAGCAGTTTATCCCCGATAACCACGACAGAAGAACCCTATGGCTACACCTTC	CASSLSPITTTEEPYGYTF
TRBD1	once	TRBJ2-1	TRBV5-1	TGCGCCAGCAGCCCAACCGGGACAGGGGGCAACAATGAGCAGTTCTTC	CASSPTGTGGNNEQFF
NA	NA	TRBJ2-7	TRBV6-5	TGTGCCAGCAGGCGCACGGACACCTCCTACGAGCAGTACTTC	CASRRTDTSYEQYF
NA	NA	TRBJ1-2	TRBV19	TGTGCCAGTAGTATATCGCAGGGCATCTATGGCTACACCTTC	CASSISQGIYGYTF
NA	NA	TRBJ1-1	TRBV30	TGTGCCTGGCCTCCCGGGTATAGGGGGGGCACTGAAGCTTTCTTT	CAWPPGYRGGTEAFF
TRBD2	NA	TRBJ2-1	TRBV10-1	TGCGCCAGCAGTGAGTCGATGGGACTAGCGACTAATGAGCAGTTCTTC	CASSESMGLATNEQFF
TRBD2	NA	TRBJ2-1	TRBV9	TGTGCCAGCAGCGCAAGCGGGGGCGTCTACAATGAGCAGTTCTTC	CASSASGGVYNEQFF
NA	NA	TRBJ1-2	TRBV7-2	TGTGCCAGCAGCTTATGGGGGCAGGGAGGGTATGGCTACACCTTC	CASSLWGQGGYGYTF
NA	NA	TRBJ1-4	TRBV5-1	TGCGCCAGCAGCTTGGTCACAGGGTATGATGAAAAACTGTTTTTT	CASSLVTGYDEKLFF
NA	NA	TRBJ1-1	TRBV7-9	TGTGCCAGCAGCTTACTACGCACCGTTCTGAACACTGAAGCTTTCTTT	CASSLLRTVLNTEAFF
NA	few	TRBJ2-1	TRBV30	TGTGCCTGGAGTGTTTTAAGGTTCTCGGGGGAGCAGTTCTTC	CAWSVLRFSGEQFF
NA	NA	TRBJ2-2	TRBV19	TGTGCCAGTAGCAATCCGGGACTCTCCTCCCCCCGACCGTTTTTT	CASSNPGLSSPRPFF
NA	few	TRBJ1-1	TRBV10-3	TGTGCCATCAGGACAGATCTTGAAGCTTTCTTT	CAIRTDLEAFF
TRBD1	NA	TRBJ1-6	TRBV2	TGTGCCAGCGGGGACTCAGGGGGACAGAGAAATTCACCCCTCCACTTT	CASGDSGGQRNSPLHF
NA	NA	TRBJ2-2	TRBV2	TGTGCCAGCAGTGAATCAGGGGTGAACACCGGGGAGCTGTTTTTT	CASSESGVNTGELFF
TRBD1	NA	TRBJ2-7	TRBV30	TGTGCCTGGGACAGGGGGTCCTACGAGCAGTACTTC	CAWDRGSYEQYF
NA	NA	TRBJ2-5	TRBV2	TGTGCCATCTCCCGCGGGACGCACCAAGAGACCCAGTACTTC	CAISRGTHQETQYF
TRBD1	NA	TRBJ2-1	TRBV5-1	TGCGCCAGCAGCATACAGGGGGAATCCTACAATGAGCAGTTCTTC	CASSIQGESYNEQFF
NA	NA	TRBJ2-7	TRBV9	TGTGCCAGCAGCGTACAGGGGACATCATCCGAGCAGTACTTC	CASSVQGTSSEQYF
NA	NA	TRBJ1-4	TRBV5-6	TGTGCCAGCAGCTCGGCTGACCGGGCAACTAATGAAAAACTGTTTTTT	CASSSADRATNEKLFF
TRBD1	NA	TRBJ1-2	TRBV3-1/TRBV3-2	TGTGCCAGCAGCCACTGGGACAGGGGGAATGGCTACACCTTC	CASSHWDRGNGYTF